This T cell receptor (beta chain) was recorded in a study of CD4 T cells in relation to SARS-CoV-2 and coronaviruses (dated by TCRdb to the early 2020s). For the study in its entirety: The ViraFEST assay cultured PBMCs with antigen for roughly 11 days, then sequenced TCR beta CDR3s to find antigen-specific clonal expansions. An HIV-1 Nef peptide pool or a no-peptide culture served as the negative reference condition. Patient-derived lymphoblastoid cell lines were used to map the HLA restriction of shared crossreactive spike epitopes. At the level of individual TCR clonotypes, the study evaluated whether memory CD4+ T cells crossreact between the spike proteins of SARS-CoV-2 and those of common cold coronaviruses. Samples from a few pre-COVID donors and the naive versus memory experiments were sequenced with the Adaptive Biotechnologies TCR-sequencing kit; other data were Illumina-based. For other donors in the study, expansion assays were sequenced with a different, Illumina-based TCR-beta assay. Study-wide findings and limitations: Because the crossreactivity analysis focused on spike protein, crossreactivity against other viral proteins was not assessed. In about 60% of donors, memory CD4+ clonotypes turned up that crossrecognized SARS-CoV-2 and at least one common cold coronavirus spike. Small numbers of patients and of tested TCRs were a limitation of the study. Pre-pandemic and post-infection samples were not both contributed by any donor, so tracing of the source of pre-existing responses was limited. Crossreactive clones showed significantly weaker SARS-CoV-2-driven expansion than monoreactive clones, consistent with antigenic imprinting.

Concerning this clone itself: The antigen it binds to is not known. No base-level quality is on record; no much larger clone is a single base apart.

V drops 5 bases and J drops 7 bases, leaving 14 bases in between. The CDR3, cysteine through phenylalanine, is 13 amino acids long. The sequence is cut down to CDR3 DNA, 39 bases in frame from base 1. Per the germline V gene, KGHSH is the CDR1 and LQKENI is the CDR2. Receptor amplification or capture employed the immunoSEQ multiplex PCR assay. From the authors' description of their analysis: Preprocessing removed nonproductive sequences and CDR3s not starting with C, not ending with F or W, or shorter than 7 amino acids. The MANAFEST web app identified antigen-specific clonotypes based on expansion compared with the reference and other culture wells. A clone was considered positive if the clone showed significant expansion compared with the reference culture in 2 of 3 replicate wells at an FDR below 0.05. Positive clones also required significant expansion versus all other tandem wells and an odds ratio above 5. CDR3 homology was measured as pairwise Levenshtein distance, computed with the stringdist R package after trimming three terminal residues from each end. TCRdb took this table from immuneACCESS and kept in-frame rearrangements with V and J called. Such tables lack part of the clones; where checked against another copy, unresolved V genes explain under half of the gap, and the rest is unexplained. V, J and clone size reflect that table, while D and trimming were determined from the DNA. The table for this sample lists 25,000 to 30,000 clones; roughly three quarters of them were counted only once. The ten largest account for around 15% of the sample.

CD4+ T cells from unexposed donors were collected before the COVID-19 pandemic (2011-2018). Following 10 days of culture, the EasySep CD4+ T cell isolation kit was used to isolate CD4+ T cells. As cell numbers permitted, CD4+ T cells from unexposed donors were tested for reactivity to SARS-CoV-2 S and N and to four common cold coronavirus spike pools. Each well held 2 million to 2.5 million PBMCs cultured in IMDM containing approximately 5.4% human AB serum and approximately 9.6 IU/ml IL-2. Half of the culture medium was replaced with fresh IL-2-containing medium on days 3 and 7. In general, triplicate replicate wells were used for every peptide culture condition. The leukapheresis product for the unexposed donors was obtained through commercial purchase. PBMCs were isolated from leukapheresis product or whole blood by Ficoll-Paque PLUS gradient centrifugation. PBMCs were either cryopreserved at -140°C or used fresh in the expansion assay. The QIAamp Micro DNA Kit was used to extract genomic DNA from the CD4+ T cells.

This sequence was found in a human donor in good health. This chain joins TRBV18 to TRBJ1-2, with TRBD1 perhaps the D gene, on 6 matching bases. Sequencing was performed on CD4+ T cells from PBMCs, cultured in vitro. The sequenced DNA: TGTGCCAGCTCATCGAGACAGGAGGGTGGCTACACCTTC. Its protein is CASSSRQEGGYTF.